The source of this T cell receptor (beta chain) is a study of control samples from healthy donors and cancer patients. Using immunoSEQ multiplex PCR, the repertoire was profiled, and TCRdb retains in-frame clones only, with some absent. The table includes around 150,000 clones, approximately 94% detected once. The CDR3 sequence is 16 residues long. Germline V gene lookup returns CDR1 LNHDA and CDR2 SQIVND (reference sequence). Trimming took 5 bases from V and 4 from J; bases not matched to a gene: 13. What was sequenced was blood. The rearrangement uses TRBV19 and TRBJ1-2, with 7 positions matching TRBD1. The sequence was obtained from a woman in her forties in good health. The CDR3 sequence: CASSPTQETGFYGYTF. The CDR3, as DNA: TGTGCCAGTAGTCCGACCCAAGAGACAGGGTTCTATGGCTACACCTTC.